A single sample is the source of the 13 T cell receptor beta chains below, sequenced in a study of blood T cell repertoires in COVID-19. Clones were read by immunoSEQ multiplex PCR, and TCRdb kept only the in-frame ones, dropping some. Of around 400,000 clones in the sample, about 88% were seen once. The sequencing input was PBMCs or T cells enriched from blood (not recorded which). Receptor source: a woman under 30 who had been exposed to COVID-19.

The chain combines TRBV7-2 with TRBJ2-3, with D possibly being TRBD2 (5 bases). Germline CDR1 reads SGHTA; CDR2 reads FQGNSA. CDR3 length: 15 residues. V was clipped by 5 bases and J by 5 bases, with 17 bases between them. The chain's CDR3 is CASSPARGWGDTQYF. In DNA, the CDR3 is TGTGCCAGCAGCCCCGCTAGAGGGTGGGGAGATACGCAGTATTTT.

V and J are TRBV28 and TRBJ2-4; TRBD1 is a possible D gene (6 bases). The V gene's germline CDR1 is MDHEN and CDR2 SYDVKM. V lost 5 bases to trimming and J lost 0 bases, with 23 bases between them. The CDR3 consists of 19 residues. CDR3: CASSHPGPGEGVAKNIQYF. In nucleotides, the CDR3 is TGTGCCAGCAGTCATCCGGGACCCGGAGAGGGGGTAGCCAAAAACATTCAGTACTTC.

The gene calls are TRBV13 and TRBJ1-2, with no clear D. V was trimmed by 5 bases and J by 3 bases, leaving 13 bases between them. The germline V gene has CDR1 PRHDT and CDR2 FYEKMQ (reference sequence). The CDR3 sequence is 14 residues long. The CDR3 sequence: CASSKRGRDYGYTF. In nucleotides, the CDR3 is TGTGCCAGCAGCAAGAGAGGCCGCGACTATGGCTACACCTTC.

V and J are TRBV5-1 and TRBJ2-5; 8 bases map to TRBD1. CDR3 size: 15 residues. The ends lost 6 bases at V and 5 bases at J; junction bases unmatched: 12. CDR1 and CDR2 (germline): SGHRS, YFSETQ. The CDR3 here is CASTLFPGGVETQYF. The DNA for the CDR3 is TGCGCCAGCACCTTATTCCCAGGGGGCGTCGAGACCCAGTACTTC.

J is TRBJ1-2 and V is TRBV5-1; D is undetermined. The V and J ends lost 0 bases and 5 bases respectively, with 11 bases between them. CDR3 length: 14 amino acids. The germline CDR1 and CDR2 sequences are SGHRS and YFSETQ. The CDR3 nucleotides are TGCGCCAGCAGCTTGGTCACGGCAGGTTATGGCTACACCTTC. It specifies CASSLVTAGYGYTF.

The V and J genes are TRBV9 and TRBJ2-1; TRBD2 agrees at 11 bases. The trim removed 0 bases at V and 4 bases at J, leaving 6 bases unmatched. The CDR3 has 17 amino acids. Germline assignment: CDR1 SGDLS and CDR2 YYNGEE. In DNA, the CDR3 is TGTGCCAGCAGCGTAGGGGCTGGGACTAGCGGATACAATGAGCAGTTCTTC. Translated: CASSVGAGTSGYNEQFF.

V gene TRBV6-2 or TRBV6-3 combines with J gene TRBJ2-7, with 7 bases fitting TRBD1. Unmatched junction bases numbered 3, after V lost 4 bases and J lost 6 bases. Germline V gene lookup returns CDR1 MNHEY and CDR2 SVGEGT. This CDR3 is built from 12 residues. In DNA, the CDR3 is TGTGCCAGCAGTTTTCCAGGGGGCGAGCAGTACTTC. This codes for CASSFPGGEQYF.

This clone was detected a few times. This chain joins TRBV28 and TRBJ1-1, with D possibly TRBD1 on 6 matching bases. In germline, CDR1 is MDHEN, CDR2 SYDVKM. This CDR3 contains 16 residues. Between the trimmed V and J ends, which lost 2 bases and 0 bases, there was a span of 13 bases. This CDR3 reads CASSLPGQSMNTEAFF. The DNA for the CDR3 is TGTGCCAGCAGTTTACCAGGACAGAGCATGAACACTGAAGCTTTCTTT.

This clone was detected a few times. The chain uses TRBV28 and TRBJ1-5; 8 bases map to TRBD1. CDR3 length: 16 amino acids. The J segment lost 4 bases and the V segment lost 3 bases, leaving 8 bases of the junction unmatched. From germline, CDR1 is MDHEN and CDR2 SYDVKM. CDR3 amino acids: CASSLTWTGLNQPQHF. The CDR3 nucleotides read TGTGCCAGCAGTTTGACATGGACAGGGTTGAATCAGCCCCAGCATTTT.

J is TRBJ1-5 and V is TRBV4-3, with 8 bases that match TRBD1. CDR3 length: 16 residues. The V gene end was trimmed by 3 bases and the J gene end by 1 base; junction bases not matched to a gene: 5. Germline V CDR1 and CDR2: LGHNA, YSLEER. The CDR3 loop reads CASSQNQGASNQPQHF. CDR3 bases: TGCGCCAGCAGCCAGAACCAGGGGGCCAGCAATCAGCCCCAGCATTTT.

J is TRBJ2-7 and V is TRBV7-2; tentatively, D is TRBD1 (6 bases). CDR1 and CDR2 (germline): SGHTA, FQGNSA. The CDR3 loop spans 12 amino acids. The ends were cut back, 3 bases at V and 5 bases at J, with 8 bases in the middle. CDR3 sequence reads: CASSFRGDEQYF. The CDR3 coding sequence is TGTGCCAGCAGCTTCAGGGGCGACGAGCAGTACTTC. The complete variable domain, with remaining parts taken from reference TRBV7-2 and TRBJ2-7, reads GAGVSQSPSNKVTEKGKDVELRCDPISGHTALYWYRQSLGQGLEFLIYFQGNSAPDKSGLPSDRFSAERTGGSVSTLTIQRTQQEDSAVYLCASSFRGDEQYFGPGTRLTVT.

The V call is TRBV4-2, the J call TRBJ2-3, with 12 bases that match TRBD2. Germline V gives CDR1 LGHNA, CDR2 YNFKEQ. Trimming removed 3 bases from V and 6 bases from J; junction bases left unmatched: 10. This CDR3 region has 17 residues. The CDR3 here is CASSQELAGGLSDTQYF. In DNA form, the CDR3 reads TGTGCCAGCAGCCAGGAACTAGCGGGGGGTTTGAGCGATACGCAGTATTTT.

The rearrangement links TRBV19 to TRBJ1-5; 8 nucleotides align to TRBD1. From germline, CDR1 is LNHDA and CDR2 SQIVND (reference sequence). J lost 7 bases, V lost 7 bases, and 9 bases had no gene match. This CDR3 spans 14 amino acids. The CDR3 loop is CASTQGATGQPQHF. The CDR3 DNA sequence: TGTGCCAGTACCCAGGGGGCGACGGGCCAGCCCCAGCATTTT.